A single sample gave rise to the 29 T cell receptor beta chains below, sequenced in a study of blood T cell repertoires in COVID-19. Generated by immunoSEQ multiplex PCR, the TCRdb table keeps only in-frame clones and is missing some. The sample records approximately 300,000 clones, roughly 88% being singletons. The sequenced sample was peripheral blood. The source is a woman aged 45-59 years with acute or convalescent COVID-19.

The rearrangement joins TRBV28 to TRBJ2-1; 8 bases are a match to TRBD2. Germline CDR1 reads MDHEN; CDR2 reads SYDVKM. The CDR3 spans 16 residues. J lost 5 bases, V lost 6 bases, and 12 bases had no gene match. The CDR3: CASSKLGSGKDNEQFF. The CDR3 DNA reads TGTGCCAGCAGCAAATTAGGTAGCGGGAAGGACAATGAGCAGTTCTTC.

The chain is built from TRBV5-1 and TRBJ2-1; TRBD2 agrees at 14 bases. The J segment lost 0 bases and the V segment lost 3 bases, leaving 5 bases of the junction unmatched. In germline, CDR1 is SGHRS, CDR2 YFSETQ. This CDR3 contains 18 residues. CDR3 residues: CASSSGLAGASSYNEQFF. The DNA of the CDR3 is TGCGCCAGCAGCTCGGGACTAGCGGGAGCCTCCTCCTACAATGAGCAGTTCTTC.

As for this clone: The sample carries other DNA sequences with the same CDR3. This chain joins TRBV14 and TRBJ2-1; 12 bases fit TRBD2. Looked up from germline, CDR1 is SGHDN and CDR2 is FVKESK. The V segment lost 3 bases and the J segment 3 bases; nucleotides outside the gene matches: 0. This CDR3 region has 15 residues. The CDR3 reads CASSQGLAGYNEQFF. The CDR3 nucleotides read TGTGCCAGCAGCCAGGGACTAGCGGGCTACAATGAGCAGTTCTTC.

The chain recombines TRBV5-6 with TRBJ1-6; D possibly corresponds to TRBD1 (6 bases). This CDR3 is built from 13 residues. Germline CDR1 reads SGHDT; CDR2 reads YYEEEE. Trimming pared 0 bases from V and 17 bases from J, leaving 15 bases between. CDR3 DNA sequence: TGTGCCAGCAGCTTGGGACGGGACACCTGGTTCCACTTT. Translating it yields CASSLGRDTWFHF.

This clone was counted a single time. This chain uses TRBV29-1 with TRBJ2-3, with TRBD2 matching over 8 bases. V lost 8 bases and J lost 1; bases outside the gene matches: 2. CDR3 length: 12 residues. Germline-derived CDR1 and CDR2 are SQVTM and ANQGSEA. The CDR3 loop is CSTAGGTDTQYF. For the CDR3, the DNA is TGCAGCACAGCGGGAGGCACAGATACGCAGTATTTT.

For the CDR3, the DNA is TGTGCCAGCACCCGAACGGGACAGCTTAATGAAAAACTGTTTTTT. Translating it yields CASTRTGQLNEKLFF. The rearrangement links TRBV3-1 (or the pseudogene TRBV3-2) to TRBJ1-4; 7 bases fit TRBD1. The germline V gene encodes CDR1 LGHDT and CDR2 YNNKEL (reference sequence). The CDR3 totals 15 residues. Losses at the gene ends were 7 bases for V and 4 bases for J; bases not matched to a gene: 9.

The gene calls are TRBV7-9 and TRBJ1-2; D is undetermined. In germline, CDR1 is SEHNR, CDR2 FQNEAQ (reference sequence). The CDR3 is 13 residues long. V shed 1 base and J shed 6 bases, with 9 bases lying between them. The CDR3 spells CASSLEGGDGYTF. CDR3 nucleotide sequence: TGTGCCAGCAGCTTAGAAGGCGGCGATGGCTACACCTTC.

V gene TRBV4-3 combines with J gene TRBJ2-3; 11 bases fit TRBD2. The CDR3 runs 21 residues. The V and J ends lost 4 bases and 0 bases, in that order; junction bases with no gene match: 18. Germline values: CDR1 LGHNA, CDR2 YSLEER. The CDR3 sequence: CASSRKNVPGTSGTSTDTQYF. The CDR3 DNA reads as TGCGCCAGCAGCCGGAAGAACGTCCCCGGGACTAGCGGAACTAGCACAGATACGCAGTATTTT.

The chain employs TRBV12-3 or TRBV12-4 and TRBJ2-7; the D gene is possibly TRBD1 (5 bases). This CDR3 contains 11 residues. The V gene lost 2 bases and the J gene lost 9 bases, with 8 bases spanning the gap. CDR3 nucleotide sequence: TGTGCCAGCAGTTTATGGACAATGCAGTACTTC. Amino acids: CASSLWTMQYF.

The chain couples TRBV24-1 to TRBJ2-3, with 9 bases aligning to TRBD1. V shed 0 bases and J 3 bases; nucleotides not matched to a gene: 9. CDR3 size: 18 residues. Germline lookup yields CDR1 KGHDR and CDR2 SFDVKD. The CDR3 coding sequence is TGTGCCACCAGTGATTTGCACCCCGGGACAGGGAATACAGATACGCAGTATTTT. Protein: CATSDLHPGTGNTDTQYF.

This sequence joins TRBV19 and TRBJ2-7; TRBD1 matches at 9 bases. CDR3 length: 15 residues. Germline V CDR1 and CDR2: LNHDA, SQIVND (reference sequence). The V and J ends lost 1 base and 5 bases, in that order; junction bases with no gene match: 6. The CDR3 reads CASSIVPGTGNEQYF. The CDR3 region has the DNA TGTGCCAGTAGTATAGTCCCCGGGACAGGGAACGAGCAGTACTTC.

The gene calls are TRBV28 and TRBJ2-7, with a tentative D call TRBD2 (6 bases). This CDR3 has 14 residues. CDR1 MDHEN and CDR2 SYDVKM come from the germline V gene. Trimming shortened V by 6 bases and J by 5 bases, and 17 bases separated the two germline ends. The CDR3 loop is CASSFDNGSHEQYF. The CDR3 coding sequence is TGTGCCAGCAGCTTCGATAACGGGAGCCACGAGCAGTACTTC. Complete variable domain (other parts from reference TRBV28 and TRBJ2-7): DVKVTQSSRYLVKRTGEKVFLECVQDMDHENMFWYRQDPGLGLRLIYFSYDVKMKEKGDIPEGYSVSREKKERFSLILESASTNQTSMYLCASSFDNGSHEQYFGPGTRLTVT.

The V and J genes are TRBV5-1 and TRBJ1-1; a possible D gene is TRBD1 (6 bases). The germline V gene encodes CDR1 SGHRS and CDR2 YFSETQ. V lost 2 bases, J lost 0 bases, and 20 bases lay in between. CDR3 length equals 18 residues. The CDR3 DNA reads as TGCGCCAGCAGCTTATCAAGAAACCGGGACATCGTGAACACTGAAGCTTTCTTT. Translated: CASSLSRNRDIVNTEAFF.

The rearrangement joins TRBV6-5 to TRBJ2-5, with TRBD2 matching over 7 bases. Germline CDR1 is MNHEY and CDR2 is SVGAGI. V gave up 6 bases and J gave up 5 bases; unmatched junction bases: 6. The CDR3 length is 13 residues. The CDR3 DNA reads TGTGCCAGCAGGTTACTAGCGAGGGAGACCCAGTACTTC. It translates to CASRLLARETQYF.

This rearrangement joins TRBV24-1 to TRBJ2-7, with 7 bases that match TRBD1. With V trimmed by 11 bases and J by 3 bases, 6 bases remained unmatched. Germline lookup yields CDR1 KGHDR and CDR2 SFDVKD. The length of the CDR3 is 12 residues. The DNA of the CDR3 is TGTGCCATCTCGTCAGGGGGCTACGAGCAGTACTTC. Protein sequence: CAISSGGYEQYF.

This chain connects TRBV14 to TRBJ2-3; D is unresolved. The CDR3 is 12 residues long. Looked up from germline, CDR1 is SGHDN and CDR2 is FVKESK. Trimming took 1 base from V and 6 from J, leaving 5 bases between them. The CDR3 here is CASSQAGDTQYF. DNA of the CDR3: TGTGCCAGCAGCCAAGCCGGGGATACGCAGTATTTT. The full variable domain, completed using reference TRBV14 and TRBJ2-3, is EAGVTQFPSHSVIEKGQTVTLRCDPISGHDNLYWYRRVMGKEIKFLLHFVKESKQDESGMPNNRFLAERTGGTYSTLKVQPAELEDSGVYFCASSQAGDTQYFGPGTRLTVL.

The chain combines TRBV7-2 with TRBJ1-2; no clear D. This CDR3 region has 13 residues. Between the trimmed V and J ends, which lost 5 bases and 3 bases, there was a span of 10 bases. Germline V gene sequence: CDR1 SGHTA, CDR2 FQGNSA. CDR3 protein: CASSPNGDYGYTF. The CDR3 nucleotides are TGTGCCAGCAGCCCAAACGGGGACTATGGCTACACCTTC.

The chain joins TRBV7-3 to TRBJ2-6; 14 bases map to TRBD2. The CDR3 covers 22 residues. The germline gives CDR1 SGHTA, CDR2 FQGTGA. V was pared by 1 base and J by 2 bases, with 13 bases of the junction left unmatched. This CDR3 reads CASSLIGLGTSGSRTGANVLTF. The CDR3 coding sequence is TGTGCCAGCAGCTTAATAGGGCTGGGGACTAGCGGGAGCCGGACTGGGGCCAACGTCCTGACTTTC.

This clone appeared once. The V and J genes are TRBV28 and TRBJ1-2; 9 bases map to TRBD1. CDR3 length equals 16 residues. CDR1 is MDHEN, CDR2 SYDVKM, per germline. V lost 7 bases and J lost 2; bases outside the gene matches: 11. CDR3 loop: CASTLGGQGLNYGYTF. DNA for the CDR3: TGTGCCAGCACCTTGGGGGGACAGGGACTAAACTATGGCTACACCTTC.

This clone was found once. The chain has TRBV28 and TRBJ1-6, with no clear D. This CDR3 is built from 12 residues. Germline V gene lookup returns CDR1 MDHEN and CDR2 SYDVKM. V was shortened by 6 bases and J by 10 bases, with 10 bases between the two germline ends. The CDR3 spells CASSFVLSPLHF. The CDR3 coding sequence is TGTGCCAGCAGCTTTGTCCTCTCACCCCTCCACTTT.

This rearrangement joins TRBV7-3 to TRBJ2-2; a weak D match, TRBD2 (5 bases). Trimming removed 1 base at V and 3 bases at J, with 15 bases between. Germline loops: CDR1 SGHTA, CDR2 FQGTGA. The CDR3 is 17 amino acids. CDR3 bases: TGTGCCAGCAGCTTAAGTCTCCTTGGGAGCGACACCGGGGAGCTGTTTTTT. Protein: CASSLSLLGSDTGELFF.

The count of this clone is one. This rearrangement joins TRBV4-2 to TRBJ2-1; the match to TRBD2 covers 8 bases. Germline-derived CDR1 and CDR2 are LGHNA and YNFKEQ. V was pared by 1 base and J by 9 bases, with 11 bases of the junction left unmatched. The CDR3 sequence is 16 residues long. The chain's CDR3 is CASSQGLAGGSSEQFF. The CDR3 DNA sequence: TGTGCCAGCAGCCAAGGTCTGGCGGGAGGTTCCAGTGAGCAGTTCTTC.

The J gene is TRBJ2-1, the V gene TRBV5-8, with D maybe TRBD1 (6 bases). The CDR3 extends over 14 amino acids. Germline V CDR1 and CDR2: SGHTS, YDEGEE. V lost 0 bases and J 11 bases, leaving 15 bases between the germline ends. The CDR3 is CASSLGGHRDQQFF. CDR3 nucleotides: TGTGCCAGCAGCTTGGGGGGACACCGAGATCAGCAGTTCTTC.

The genes are TRBV18 and TRBJ1-5; D call uncertain. The CDR3 runs 16 residues. CDR1 and CDR2 from the germline V gene are KGHSH and LQKENI. Trimming cost V 0 bases and J 3 bases, with 12 bases left between them. CDR3 residues: CASSPPNGGANQPQHF. CDR3 nucleotides: TGTGCCAGCTCACCACCGAATGGAGGTGCCAATCAGCCCCAGCATTTT.

This chain joins TRBV28 and TRBJ2-3, with 8 positions matching TRBD2. This CDR3 region has 14 residues. After removal of 11 bases from V and 8 bases from J, the junction contained 15 bases not matched to a gene. CDR1 is MDHEN, CDR2 SYDVKM, per germline. Here the CDR3 reads CAGREGEMEATQYF. Written as DNA, the CDR3 is TGTGCCGGTCGGGAGGGGGAGATGGAAGCTACGCAGTATTTT.

J is TRBJ2-3 and V is TRBV18; 10 bases align to TRBD2. Germline CDR1 KGHSH, CDR2 LQKENI. V dropped 1 base and J dropped 2; count of bases not matched to a gene: 3. The CDR3 extends over 16 amino acids. The CDR3 region has the DNA TGTGCCAGCTCACCACTAGCGGGAGGTCCCACAGATACGCAGTATTTT. Translating gives CASSPLAGGPTDTQYF.

The CDR3, as DNA: TGTGCCAGCAGCCATCTAGTAGCGCAGTATTTT. This sequence encodes CASSHLVAQYF. The rearrangement uses TRBV7-3 and TRBJ2-3; D uncertain. V lost 5 bases, J lost 10 bases, and 10 bases lay in between. This CDR3 has 11 amino acids. CDR1 SGHTA and CDR2 FQGTGA come from the germline V gene.

In this sample, this clone turned up a few times. The chain has TRBV19 and TRBJ1-1; D gene ambiguous. The CDR3 is made up of 15 amino acids. Germline loops: CDR1 LNHDA, CDR2 SQIVND (reference sequence). Trimming removed 7 bases from V and 4 bases from J, with 19 bases in between. CDR3 nucleotides: TGTGCCAGTATCCCGTGGGGAGAGAAGAGCACTGAAGCTTTCTTT. This translates into CASIPWGEKSTEAFF.

In this sample, this clone turned up once. The chain joins TRBV9 to TRBJ2-5, with D maybe TRBD2 (5 bases). The ends were cut back, 2 bases at V and 5 bases at J, with 19 bases in the middle. Germline loops: CDR1 SGDLS, CDR2 YYNGEE. The length of the CDR3 is 16 residues. The CDR3 reads CASSVGAYTGMETQYF. The DNA of the CDR3 is TGTGCCAGCAGCGTCGGAGCTTATACGGGAATGGAGACCCAGTACTTC. Looking up the rest from reference TRBV9 and TRBJ2-5 gives the full variable domain: DSGVTQTPKHLITATGQRVTLRCSPRSGDLSVYWYQQSLDQGLQFLIQYYNGEERAKGNILERFSAQQFPDLHSELNLSSLELGDSALYFCASSVGAYTGMETQYFGPGTRLLVL.